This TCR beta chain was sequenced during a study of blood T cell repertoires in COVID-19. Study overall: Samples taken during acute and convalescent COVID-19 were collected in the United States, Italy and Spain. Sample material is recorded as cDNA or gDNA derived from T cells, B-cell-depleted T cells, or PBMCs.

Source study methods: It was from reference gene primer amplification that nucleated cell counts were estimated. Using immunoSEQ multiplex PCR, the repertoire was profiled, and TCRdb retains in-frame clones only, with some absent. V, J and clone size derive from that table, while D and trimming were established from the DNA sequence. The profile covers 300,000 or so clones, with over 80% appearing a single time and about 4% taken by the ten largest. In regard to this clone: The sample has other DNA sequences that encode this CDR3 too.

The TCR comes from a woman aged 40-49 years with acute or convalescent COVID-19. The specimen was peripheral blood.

The CDR3 DNA follows: TGTGCCTGGAGTCCGGCAGGCTATCAGCCCCAGCATTTT. Protein: CAWSPAGYQPQHF. V and J are TRBV30 and TRBJ1-5, with no clear D. V was trimmed by 2 bases and J by 5 bases, leaving 10 bases between them. CDR3 length: 13 residues. CDR1 is GTSNPN, CDR2 SVGIG, per germline (reference sequence).